Below are 3 T cell receptor beta chains sequenced from a single sample in a study of blood T cell repertoires in COVID-19. Only in-frame clones appear in the TCRdb table, and some are missing; sequencing was by immunoSEQ multiplex PCR. Of about 310,000 clones in the sample, roughly 87% are singletons; the top ten hold 1%. Specimen: peripheral blood. These receptors all stem from a middle-aged man with active or convalescent COVID-19.

This chain links TRBV11-2 with TRBJ2-7, with D possibly matching TRBD1 (6 bases). The CDR3 runs to 13 residues. The V gene lost 3 bases and the J gene lost 4 bases, with 10 bases spanning the gap. CDR1 and CDR2 from the germline V gene are SGHAT and FQNNGV. The chain's CDR3 is CASSFGQKYEQYF. DNA of the CDR3: TGTGCCAGCAGCTTCGGACAGAAATACGAGCAGTACTTC.

A note on this clone: The same CDR3 arises from other DNA sequences in this sample as well. V usage is TRBV7-6 and J usage is TRBJ1-2; 8 bases are a match to TRBD1. Germline V gives CDR1 SGHVS, CDR2 FNYEAQ. J lost 2 bases, V lost 5 bases, and 7 bases had no gene match. CDR3 length: 15 amino acids. CDR3 nucleotides: TGTGCCAGCAGCCCCGGGACAGGAGGAAACTATGGCTACACCTTC. Encoded protein: CASSPGTGGNYGYTF.

The table lists this clone with a few counts. The CDR3 sequence: CASSPDTGELFF. Written as DNA, the CDR3 is TGTGCCAGCAGCCCGGACACCGGGGAGCTGTTTTTT. This sequence joins TRBV12-3 or TRBV12-4 and TRBJ2-2; D is ambiguous. The CDR3 contains 12 residues. V lost 6 bases to trimming and J lost 3 bases, with 5 bases between them.